Listed here are 24 T cell receptor beta chains from one sample, sequenced in a study of cytomegalovirus exposure and HLA in healthy donors. The study ran its PCR with 60 Vbeta and 13 Jbeta primers. TCRdb's table, derived via immunoSEQ multiplex PCR, lists solely in-frame clones and lacks some. The data contain roughly 99,000 clones, around three quarters of them singletons. Input material: PBMCs. The receptors come from a male donor in good health and CMV-seropositive.

The V and J genes are TRBV4-1 and TRBJ2-5, with D uncertain. CDR3 length: 14 residues. Trimming took 1 base from V and 1 from J, leaving 7 bases between them. CDR1 and CDR2 (germline): MGHRA, YSYEKL. In DNA form, the CDR3 reads TGCGCCAGCAGCCAAGGTCTCAGCCAAGAGACCCAGTACTTC. This encodes CASSQGLSQETQYF.

The chain recombines TRBV6-1 with TRBJ1-6, with D possibly TRBD1 on 6 matching bases. Germline V CDR1 and CDR2: MNHNS, SASEGT. V was clipped by 9 bases and J by 6 bases, with 9 bases between them. The CDR3 spans 12 residues. CDR3 in amino acids: CASGQSNSPLHF. Here the CDR3 DNA reads TGTGCCAGTGGACAGAGTAATTCACCCCTCCACTTT.

The genes are TRBV9 and TRBJ2-3; possibly TRBD1 for D (6 bases). CDR3 length: 12 residues. The ends were cut back, 2 bases at V and 6 bases at J, with 7 bases in the middle. Per the germline V gene, CDR1 is SGDLS and CDR2 is YYNGEE. For the CDR3, the DNA is TGTGCCAGCAGCGTCACAGGGGATACGCAGTATTTT. This sequence encodes CASSVTGDTQYF.

J is TRBJ2-7 and V is TRBV7-2; 15 positions agree with TRBD2. V shed 3 bases, J shed 5 bases, and the junction held 2 bases outside the gene matches. CDR3 length: 15 residues. Germline V CDR1 and CDR2: SGHTA, FQGNSA. The CDR3, as DNA: TGTGCCAGCAGCTTGGGACTAGCGGGGGGAAACGAGCAGTACTTC. It yields the protein CASSLGLAGGNEQYF.

V usage is TRBV4-1 and J usage is TRBJ1-4; D not certain. V was cut by 4 bases and J by 5 bases, with 14 bases left in between. CDR3 size: 15 residues. Germline V lookup: CDR1 MGHRA, CDR2 YSYEKL. In DNA, the CDR3 is TGCGCCAGCAGCCGGATCGGAGGGCCGAATGAAAAACTGTTTTTT. The encoded protein is CASSRIGGPNEKLFF.

The CDR3: CASSSSGVGYEQYF. The CDR3 DNA is TGTGCCAGCTCCTCCAGCGGGGTAGGCTACGAGCAGTACTTC. The chain uses TRBV9 and TRBJ2-5, with TRBD2 matching over 7 bases. The J call is uncertain, as TRBJ2-7 better fits the DNA end. This CDR3 comprises 14 residues. The germline gives CDR1 SGDLS, CDR2 YYNGEE.

This sequence joins TRBV9 and TRBJ1-1, with 7 positions matching TRBD1. Germline CDR1 and CDR2: SGDLS and YYNGEE. The CDR3 runs 20 residues. The junction had 22 bases not matched to a gene; V was cut back by 3 bases and J by 2 bases. CDR3 sequence reads: CASSESRIGTGDPLNTEAFF. The CDR3, as DNA: TGTGCCAGCAGCGAGAGTAGAATAGGCACAGGGGACCCCCTTAACACTGAAGCTTTCTTT. Based on the CDR3 plus reference TRBV9 and TRBJ1-1, the full variable domain is DSGVTQTPKHLITATGQRVTLRCSPRSGDLSVYWYQQSLDQGLQFLIQYYNGEERAKGNILERFSAQQFPDLHSELNLSSLELGDSALYFCASSESRIGTGDPLNTEAFFGQGTRLTVV.

The chain employs TRBV6-1 and TRBJ2-1; D gene unclear. The CDR3 contains 12 residues. CDR1 and CDR2 from the germline V gene are MNHNS and SASEGT. The V end lost 7 bases, the J end lost 9 bases, and 13 bases lay between the germline ends. CDR3 amino acids: CASNGPPFEQFF. CDR3 in DNA: TGTGCCAGCAATGGGCCCCCATTTGAGCAGTTCTTC.

In DNA form, the CDR3 reads TGTGCCAGCAGCTTAGCCCTAATGAGCTTCGGTAGTGAGCAGTTCTTC. Its protein is CASSLALMSFGSEQFF. V and J are TRBV7-2 and TRBJ2-1; D gene uncertain. The V end lost 0 bases, the J end lost 9 bases, and 18 bases lay between the germline ends. This CDR3 contains 16 residues. Germline CDR1 is SGHTA and CDR2 is FQGNSA.

This clone showed up just once. V and J are TRBV27 and TRBJ1-3; D call uncertain. The CDR3 runs to 16 residues. The V end lost 6 bases, the J end lost 5 bases, and 20 bases lay between the germline ends. Looked up from germline, CDR1 is MNHEY and CDR2 is SMNVEV (reference sequence). This chain's CDR3 is CASSPYGEAVRNTIYF. The DNA of the CDR3 is TGTGCCAGCAGCCCTTATGGGGAAGCGGTGAGAAACACCATATATTTT.

V and J are TRBV6-5 and TRBJ1-2; D remains ambiguous. Trimming took 4 bases from V and 0 from J, leaving 12 bases between them. The germline CDR1 and CDR2 sequences are MNHEY and SVGAGI. The CDR3 is 15 amino acids. This CDR3 reads CASSLSEKTNYGYTF. In DNA form, the CDR3 reads TGTGCCAGCAGTTTATCGGAGAAGACTAACTATGGCTACACCTTC.

This chain joins TRBV15 and TRBJ1-4, with D maybe TRBD1 (6 bases). Trimming removed 5 bases from V and 2 bases from J, with 12 bases in between. CDR1 and CDR2 (germline): LNHNV, YYDKDF (reference sequence). This CDR3 is built from 15 residues. CDR3 in DNA: TGTGCCACCAGCGCCCGGACAGTGACTAATGAAAAACTGTTTTTT. Protein product: CATSARTVTNEKLFF. The full variable domain, its missing parts supplied by reference TRBV15 and TRBJ1-4, is DAMVIQNPRYQVTQFGKPVTLSCSQTLNHNVMYWYQQKSSQAPKLLFHYYDKDFNNEADTPDNFQSRRPNTSFCFLDIRSPGLGDTAMYLCATSARTVTNEKLFFGSGTQLSVL.

CDR3 loop: CASSEFMGIEAFF. CDR3 sequence (DNA): TGTGCCAGCAGTGAATTTATGGGCATTGAAGCTTTCTTT. The chain has TRBV2 and TRBJ1-1; no firm D call. CDR1 and CDR2 (germline): SNHLY, FYNNEI. The CDR3 consists of 13 residues. V lost 2 bases and J 7 bases, leaving 11 bases between the germline ends.

V and J are TRBV30 and TRBJ1-4; D is uncertain. The CDR3 contains 15 residues. Germline CDR1 is GTSNPN and CDR2 is SVGIG (reference sequence). The V gene lost 0 bases and the J gene lost 7 bases, with 15 bases spanning the gap. The CDR3 DNA is TGTGCCTGGAGTGTACGAACTGCCGGGAGTGAAAAACTGTTTTTT. Its protein is CAWSVRTAGSEKLFF.

The J gene is TRBJ2-7, the V gene TRBV4-3, with D perhaps matching TRBD2 (5 bases). Germline values: CDR1 LGHNA, CDR2 YSLEER. V dropped 4 bases and J dropped 3 bases, with 16 bases sitting between them. The CDR3 totals 15 residues. This chain's CDR3 is CASSRIFEGIYEQYF. In DNA form, the CDR3 reads TGCGCCAGCAGCCGAATCTTCGAGGGAATCTACGAGCAGTACTTC.

Written as DNA, the CDR3 is TGTGCCTGGAGTGAAGGGGGCACTGAAGCTTTCTTT. It translates to CAWSEGGTEAFF. This chain uses TRBV30 with TRBJ1-1; TRBD1 is a possible D gene (6 bases). The CDR3 spans 12 residues. The V end lost 1 base, the J end lost 4 bases, and 7 bases lay between the germline ends. Germline V gene sequence: CDR1 GTSNPN, CDR2 SVGIG (reference sequence).

The rearrangement links TRBV5-6 to TRBJ2-5; 7 nucleotides match TRBD2. Germline loops: CDR1 SGHDT, CDR2 YYEEEE. CDR3 size: 13 residues. V lost 4 bases, J lost 5 bases, and 5 bases stayed unmatched. The CDR3 sequence: CASSLWEGETQYF. The CDR3 DNA sequence: TGTGCCAGCAGCCTGTGGGAGGGCGAGACCCAGTACTTC.

This chain links TRBV15 with TRBJ2-1; 7 bases line up with TRBD2. This CDR3 region has 17 residues. The germline V gene encodes CDR1 LNHNV and CDR2 YYDKDF (reference sequence). The V and J ends lost 1 base and 1 base, in that order; junction bases with no gene match: 7. The CDR3 protein is CATSRGGRAGSYNEQFF. The CDR3 DNA is TGTGCCACCAGCAGAGGGGGGAGGGCGGGATCCTACAATGAGCAGTTCTTC.

This rearrangement joins TRBV30 to TRBJ1-5; 9 nucleotides agree with TRBD1. The trim removed 2 bases at V and 5 bases at J, leaving 4 bases unmatched. Per the germline V gene, CDR1 is GTSNPN and CDR2 is SVGIG (reference sequence). The CDR3 contains 14 residues. CDR3 residues: CAWSKGQGHQPQHF. CDR3 nucleotide sequence: TGTGCCTGGAGTAAGGGACAGGGCCATCAGCCCCAGCATTTT.

This chain connects TRBV2 to TRBJ1-2, with D possibly being TRBD1 (6 bases). Trimming left V 6 bases short and J 8 bases short, with 16 bases between. Germline lookup yields CDR1 SNHLY and CDR2 FYNNEI. The CDR3 is 13 residues long. DNA of the CDR3: TGTGCCAGCAGGGGGAGGGGGGGCGTCGGCTACACCTTC. Amino acids: CASRGRGGVGYTF.

This sequence joins TRBV5-1 and TRBJ2-6; 9 bases map to TRBD1. After removal of 3 bases from V and 2 bases from J, the junction contained 9 bases not matched to a gene. From germline, CDR1 is SGHRS and CDR2 YFSETQ. The CDR3 covers 18 residues. The CDR3 loop is CASSSGQGSGAGANVLTF. As DNA, the CDR3 is TGCGCCAGCAGCTCAGGACAGGGGAGCGGGGCTGGGGCCAACGTCCTGACTTTC.

The chain couples TRBV19 to TRBJ1-1, with 7 positions matching TRBD1. Germline-derived CDR1 and CDR2 are LNHDA and SQIVND (reference sequence). This CDR3 has 15 amino acids. V shed 4 bases, J shed 3 bases, and the junction held 8 bases outside the gene matches. The CDR3: CASSTRQGWDTEAFF. CDR3 DNA sequence: TGTGCCAGTAGTACCCGACAGGGATGGGACACTGAAGCTTTCTTT.

The rearrangement joins TRBV6-1 to TRBJ1-1; D remains ambiguous. Germline assignment: CDR1 MNHNS and CDR2 SASEGT. The CDR3 extends over 14 amino acids. The ends were cut back, 3 bases at V and 5 bases at J, with 13 bases in the middle. CDR3 region: CASSESNKRTEAFF. CDR3 coding DNA: TGTGCCAGCAGTGAGAGTAATAAGAGAACTGAAGCTTTCTTT.

The gene calls are TRBV19 and TRBJ1-1, with 7 bases matching TRBD1. J was trimmed by 4 bases and V by 7 bases; bases with no gene match: 18. Germline values: CDR1 LNHDA, CDR2 SQIVND (reference sequence). The CDR3 contains 17 residues. As DNA, the CDR3 is TGTGCCAGTACCCCCAGGGGGGCAGGGGCGAAGGCCACTGAAGCTTTCTTT. Protein sequence: CASTPRGAGAKATEAFF. The full variable domain, in which reference TRBV19 and TRBJ1-1 provide the parts outside the CDR3, is DGGITQSPKYLFRKEGQNVTLSCEQNLNHDAMYWYRQDPGQGLRLIYYSQIVNDFQKGDIAEGYSVSREKKESFPLTVTSAQKNPTAFYLCASTPRGAGAKATEAFFGQGTRLTVV.